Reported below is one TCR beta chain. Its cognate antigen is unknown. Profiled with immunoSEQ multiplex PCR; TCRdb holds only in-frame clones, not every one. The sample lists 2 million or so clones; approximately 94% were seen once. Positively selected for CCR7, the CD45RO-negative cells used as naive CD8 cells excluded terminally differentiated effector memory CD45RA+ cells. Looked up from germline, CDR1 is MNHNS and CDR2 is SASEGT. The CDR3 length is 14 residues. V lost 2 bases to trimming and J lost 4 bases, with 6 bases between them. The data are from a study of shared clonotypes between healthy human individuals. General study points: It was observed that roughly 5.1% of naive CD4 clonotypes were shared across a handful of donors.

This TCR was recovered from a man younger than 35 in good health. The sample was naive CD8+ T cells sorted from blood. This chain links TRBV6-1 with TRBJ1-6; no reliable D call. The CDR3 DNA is TGTGCCAGCAGTGAAACGGGGTATAATTCACCCCTCCACTTT. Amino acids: CASSETGYNSPLHF.